This T cell receptor (beta chain) stems from a study of radiotherapy plus CTLA-4 blockade in lung cancer. Background on the study: Objective responses were seen in 18% of patients, disease control in around 30%. Overall study results and limits: How blood T cell clones changed early, along with interferon-beta, reportedly forecast response best. After radiotherapy and ipilimumab, tumor-derived clones expanded in peripheral blood.

This CDR3 is built from 15 residues. The germline V gene encodes CDR1 SGHNT and CDR2 YYREEE (reference sequence). The V end was cut by 0 bases, the J end by 8 bases, with 17 bases between. Receiving focal radiation plus CTLA-4 blockade with ipilimumab were patients who had chemo-refractory metastatic non-small-cell lung cancer. Turning to this clone: Its antigen is still unknown.

The method was immunoSEQ multiplex PCR; TCRdb's version includes in-frame clones alone and lacks a portion of them. The sample shows tens of thousands of clones, 84% of them seen only once. The source is a human donor with non-small cell lung cancer whose response to radiotherapy plus ipilimumab could not be evaluated. Sequences were derived from peripheral blood, sampled from a patient treated with radiotherapy plus ipilimumab. The chain combines TRBV5-4 with TRBJ1-2; D gene uncertain. The CDR3 sequence is CASSLGVAGLGGYTF. As DNA, the CDR3 is TGTGCCAGCAGCTTGGGGGTTGCGGGCCTGGGGGGCTACACCTTC.